The clone carrying this T cell receptor beta chain has at least ten counts. This entry is derived from a study of regulatory T cells in long-lasting Graves disease. iRepertoire HTBI primers and Arm-PCR of CDR3 regions built TCR beta libraries. TCRdb ran MiXCR on the multiplex PCR reads and lists one entry per CDR3 protein. The table records 200,000 to 250,000 distinct CDR3 sequences, roughly a fifth of them present only once. Indicated time point: newly diagnosed GD, antithyroid drugs for less than 3 months. With RNA extracted from PBMCs as input, the TCR library was made. The CDR3 covers 17 residues. J lost 1 base, V lost 0 bases, and 4 bases had no gene match. These same data were also listed under a study on T cells in Graves' hyperthyroidism and ophthalmopathy. That paper notes: When ophthalmopathy did not progress within 18 months, Graves' hyperthyroidism was considered stable.

This TCR was recovered from a woman aged 25 to 39 with Graves disease. The rearrangement uses TRBV12-3 or TRBV12-4 and TRBJ2-1, with 9 bases identical to TRBD1. Sample: peripheral blood mononuclear cells (PBMCs), taken at new diagnosis, from a patient treated with antithyroid drugs. The DNA for the CDR3 is TGTGCCAGCAGTTTAGCGCTCGGACAGGGGTCCTACAATGAGCAGTTCTTC. This gives the protein CASSLALGQGSYNEQFF.